A single sample gave rise to the 20 T cell receptor beta chains below, sequenced in a study of blood T cell repertoires in COVID-19 (dated by TCRdb to 2020 to 2021). The library was prepared using the immunoSEQ multiplex PCR assay. As stored in TCRdb, this immuneACCESS dataset retains in-frame rearrangements with V and J assigned. A fraction of the clones does not appear; measured against another copy, unresolved V genes explain less than half of the discrepancy, and the remainder lacks a known reason. This sample holds some 140,000 clones; about 78% were observed only once. The ten biggest clones cover approximately 10% of the sample. Sequencing was carried out using peripheral blood. The receptor source for this set is a man aged 55-75 years who had recovered from COVID-19.

V and J are TRBV9 and TRBJ2-7; 10 nucleotides align to TRBD2. Germline V gives CDR1 SGDLS, CDR2 YYNGEE. CDR3 size: 15 residues. J gave up 6 bases and V 0 bases, and 6 bases lay outside the gene matches. The CDR3 bases are TGTGCCAGCAGCGTAGAAGCGGGAGGGGTAGGCGAGCAGTACTTC. Its translation: CASSVEAGGVGEQYF.

In its sample, this clone was seen once. The chain recombines TRBV7-2 with TRBJ2-1, with a tentative D call TRBD2 (6 bases). Germline V gene sequence: CDR1 SGHTA, CDR2 FQGNSA. V was trimmed by 5 bases and J by 12 bases, leaving 20 bases between them. CDR3 length: 14 residues. The CDR3 sequence: CASSPDGTPNRQFF. Here the CDR3 DNA reads TGTGCCAGCAGCCCTGATGGGACTCCTAACAGGCAGTTCTTC.

This clone was seen a few times. This rearrangement joins TRBV10-3 to TRBJ1-2; 10 bases align to TRBD1. V gave up 0 bases and J gave up 4 bases; unmatched junction bases: 14. Germline V gene sequence: CDR1 ENHRY, CDR2 SYGVKD. The CDR3 consists of 19 residues. CDR3 in DNA: TGTGCCATCAGTGAGTCGATTCGGGACAGGGGAGGAGTTGGCTATGGCTACACCTTC. This sequence encodes CAISESIRDRGGVGYGYTF.

The chain combines TRBV19 with TRBJ1-5; 11 positions match TRBD1. Per the germline V gene, CDR1 is LNHDA and CDR2 is SQIVND (reference sequence). CDR3 size: 17 residues. V gave up 6 bases and J gave up 4 bases; unmatched junction bases: 11. The CDR3, as DNA: TGTGCCAGTAGATCCTCAGGACAGGGGGCGCATAATCAGCCCCAGCATTTT. Translated, it gives CASRSSGQGAHNQPQHF.

The genes are TRBV4-2 and TRBJ2-7; 8 bases match TRBD2. The CDR3 totals 16 residues. CDR1 is LGHNA and CDR2 is YNFKEQ in the germline V gene. Germline trimming cut 1 base from V and 0 bases from J; bases unmatched to any gene: 5. The CDR3 region has the DNA TGTGCCAGCAGCCAAGCCCCAGCGGGGGCCTCCTACGAGCAGTACTTC. This sequence encodes CASSQAPAGASYEQYF.

V and J are TRBV7-3 and TRBJ2-6, with 9 bases that match TRBD2. The V gene's germline CDR1 is SGHTA and CDR2 FQGTGA. Trimming at V came to 5 bases and at J to 0 bases, leaving 5 bases not matched to a gene. The CDR3 extends over 17 amino acids. CDR3 sequence reads: CASSTSGSHSGANVLTF. Written as DNA, the CDR3 is TGTGCCAGCAGCACTAGCGGGTCTCACTCTGGGGCCAACGTCCTGACTTTC.

The chain employs TRBV5-4 and TRBJ2-3; a possible D gene is TRBD1 (6 bases). V was clipped by 6 bases and J by 1 base, with 9 bases between them. The CDR3 has 13 amino acids. Looked up from germline, CDR1 is SGHNT and CDR2 is YYREEE (reference sequence). CDR3 loop: CASTWTGTDTQYF. CDR3 coding DNA: TGTGCCAGCACCTGGACAGGCACAGATACGCAGTATTTT. The full variable domain, in which reference TRBV5-4 and TRBJ2-3 provide the parts outside the CDR3, is ETGVTQSPTHLIKTRGQQVTLRCSSQSGHNTVSWYQQALGQGPQFIFQYYREEENGRGNFPPRFSGLQFPNYSSELNVNALELDDSALYLCASTWTGTDTQYFGPGTRLTVL.

The CDR3 sequence is CASSMGTVGGETQYF. CDR3 coding DNA: TGTGCCAGTAGTATGGGGACGGTGGGGGGAGAGACCCAGTACTTC. The rearrangement links TRBV19 to TRBJ2-5, with D perhaps matching TRBD2 (6 bases). Germline V gene lookup returns CDR1 LNHDA and CDR2 SQIVND (reference sequence). CDR3 size: 15 residues. V was pared by 3 bases and J by 4 bases, with 15 bases between.

The genes are TRBV25-1 and TRBJ2-5; a weak D match, TRBD1 (6 bases). The CDR3 is 16 amino acids. The V end was cut by 6 bases, the J end by 2 bases, with 19 bases between. Germline V gives CDR1 MGHDK, CDR2 SYGVNS. In DNA form, the CDR3 reads TGTGCCAGCAGGGGAACCTATAGGACAGCACAAGAGACCCAGTACTTC. Translated: CASRGTYRTAQETQYF. The variable domain in full, with the rest retrieved from reference TRBV25-1 and TRBJ2-5, is EADIYQTPRYLVIGTGKKITLECSQTMGHDKMYWYQQDPGMELHLIHYSYGVNSTEKGDLSSESTVSRIRTEHFPLTLESARPSHTSQYLCASRGTYRTAQETQYFGPGTRLLVL.

This clone has more than one count but fewer than ten. The J gene is TRBJ1-5, the V gene TRBV27, with 10 bases aligning to TRBD1. From germline, CDR1 is MNHEY and CDR2 SMNVEV (reference sequence). The length of the CDR3 is 14 residues. The V and J ends lost 5 bases and 7 bases, in that order; junction bases with no gene match: 5. The CDR3 protein is CASSPGTGDQPQHF. CDR3 DNA: TGTGCCAGCAGTCCCGGGACAGGGGACCAGCCCCAGCATTTT.

The chain is built from TRBV5-1 and TRBJ2-2; no definite D call. The CDR3 totals 14 residues. Trimming pared 0 bases from V and 3 bases from J, leaving 6 bases between. Germline V gene data show CDR1 as SGHRS and CDR2 as YFSETQ. In nucleotides, the CDR3 is TGCGCCAGCAGCTTGGGGCAGGACACCGGGGAGCTGTTTTTT. Its protein product is CASSLGQDTGELFF.

This sequence joins TRBV6-5 and TRBJ2-7, with 12 bases matching TRBD1. Germline assignment: CDR1 MNHEY and CDR2 SVGAGI. With 4 bases clipped from V and 4 bases from J, the junction kept 8 bases outside the gene matches. The length of the CDR3 is 16 residues. Written as DNA, the CDR3 is TGTGCCAGCAGTTTATCCGGGACAGGGGGCACGTACGAGCAGTACTTC. It is translated as CASSLSGTGGTYEQYF.

J is TRBJ1-1 and V is TRBV11-2; maybe TRBD1 (5 bases). Trimming removed 3 bases from V and 4 bases from J, with 12 bases in between. CDR1 is SGHAT and CDR2 is FQNNGV in the germline V gene. The CDR3 totals 14 residues. CDR3 sequence reads: CASSFPGKGTEAFF. The CDR3 DNA is TGTGCCAGCAGCTTCCCAGGGAAGGGCACTGAAGCTTTCTTT.

The rearrangement uses TRBV28 and TRBJ1-1; the D is unclear. The CDR3 length is 16 residues. The V gene's germline CDR1 is MDHEN and CDR2 SYDVKM. V was clipped by 4 bases and J by 4 bases, with 19 bases between them. DNA of the CDR3: TGTGCCAGCAGTTCTTTAGTTATCGCGGCTGGCACTGAAGCTTTCTTT. This translates into CASSSLVIAAGTEAFF.

The count of this clone is one. The rearrangement links TRBV6-5 to TRBJ2-1; perhaps TRBD2 as D (6 bases). The V end was cut by 0 bases, the J end by 10 bases, with 16 bases between. Per germline, CDR1 MNHEY and CDR2 SVGAGI. CDR3 size: 15 residues. The CDR3 reads CASSYSGGDRGEQFF. The CDR3 DNA reads TGTGCCAGCAGTTACTCGGGCGGGGATAGGGGAGAGCAGTTCTTC.

Points on this clone: A read error is possible here, since a much larger clone lies one base away. Other DNA sequences within the sample encode an identical CDR3. The chain employs TRBV7-3 and TRBJ2-3; TRBD1 agrees at 8 bases. The CDR3 loop spans 15 amino acids. J was trimmed by 1 base and V by 2 bases; bases with no gene match: 2. From germline, CDR1 is SGHTA and CDR2 FQGTGA. The CDR3 spells CASSLGGQGTDTQYF. In DNA form, the CDR3 reads TGTGCCAGCAGCTTAGGGGGACAGGGCACAGATACGCAGTATTTT. The full variable domain, with the rest looked up from reference TRBV7-3 and TRBJ2-3, is GAGVSQTPSNKVTEKGKYVELRCDPISGHTALYWYRQSLGQGPEFLIYFQGTGAADDSGLPNDRFFAVRPEGSVSTLKIQRTERGDSAVYLCASSLGGQGTDTQYFGPGTRLTVL.

CDR3 sequence (DNA): TGTGCCAGCTCACCAGAGGGGGGGAACCAGCCCCAGCATTTT. This translates into CASSPEGGNQPQHF. The chain carries TRBV18 and TRBJ1-5, with D possibly being TRBD1 (6 bases). This CDR3 is 14 amino acids long. Trimming shortened V by 2 bases and J by 7 bases, and 12 bases separated the two germline ends. Germline assignment: CDR1 KGHSH and CDR2 LQKENI.

CDR3 nucleotide sequence: TGCAGCGTCGACAGGGATCGAGAGACCCAGTACTTC. It specifies CSVDRDRETQYF. The chain is built from TRBV29-1 and TRBJ2-5; TRBD1 matches at 7 bases. The germline V gene encodes CDR1 SQVTM and CDR2 ANQGSEA. CDR3 length: 12 amino acids. V shed 6 bases, J shed 4 bases, and the junction held 5 bases outside the gene matches.

The chain recombines TRBV5-4 with TRBJ1-5, with TRBD1 matching over 10 bases. Germline CDR1 SGHNT, CDR2 YYREEE (reference sequence). The CDR3 extends over 17 amino acids. Trimming cost V 4 bases and J 2 bases; bases outside gene matches: 9. DNA for the CDR3: TGTGCCAGCAGCAAGACAGGGGGCGGTAGGGGCAATCAGCCCCAGCATTTT. Its translation: CASSKTGGGRGNQPQHF.

This chain connects TRBV6-5 to TRBJ1-3; 8 nucleotides agree with TRBD1. This CDR3 is built from 14 residues. Losses at the gene ends were 5 bases for V and 3 bases for J; bases not matched to a gene: 3. Germline CDR1 is MNHEY and CDR2 is SVGAGI. CDR3 nucleotides: TGTGCCAGCAGTCCTGACAGGGGTGGAAACACCATATATTTT. This gives the protein CASSPDRGGNTIYF.